This T cell receptor (beta chain) was sequenced during a study of CD8+ T cells in alopecia areata. With 2 bases removed from V and 5 bases from J, the gap between germline ends came to 16 bases. Germline CDR1 reads LNHDA; CDR2 reads SQIVND (reference sequence). This CDR3 is 15 amino acids long. Lesional scalp punch biopsies and peripheral blood were collected from alopecia areata patients. A FACSAria was used to sort CD4+ and CD8+ T cells. These cells came from PBMCs. A few counts support this clone. RNA extraction and reverse transcription yielded cDNA as sequencing template. The assay was immunoSEQ multiplex PCR, and TCRdb's table has in-frame clones only and misses some. The top ten clones hold 30% to 50% of a sample with fewer than 40,000 clones, around 59% of them seen once.

The clonotype was recovered from a human donor with alopecia areata. Material for sequencing was NKG2D-high CD8+ T cells sorted from blood. The rearrangement joins TRBV19 to TRBJ2-7, with D perhaps matching TRBD1 (6 bases). The CDR3 protein is CASSIPGPGAHEQYF. CDR3 nucleotides: TGTGCCAGTAGTATACCTGGGCCAGGGGCCCACGAGCAGTACTTC.